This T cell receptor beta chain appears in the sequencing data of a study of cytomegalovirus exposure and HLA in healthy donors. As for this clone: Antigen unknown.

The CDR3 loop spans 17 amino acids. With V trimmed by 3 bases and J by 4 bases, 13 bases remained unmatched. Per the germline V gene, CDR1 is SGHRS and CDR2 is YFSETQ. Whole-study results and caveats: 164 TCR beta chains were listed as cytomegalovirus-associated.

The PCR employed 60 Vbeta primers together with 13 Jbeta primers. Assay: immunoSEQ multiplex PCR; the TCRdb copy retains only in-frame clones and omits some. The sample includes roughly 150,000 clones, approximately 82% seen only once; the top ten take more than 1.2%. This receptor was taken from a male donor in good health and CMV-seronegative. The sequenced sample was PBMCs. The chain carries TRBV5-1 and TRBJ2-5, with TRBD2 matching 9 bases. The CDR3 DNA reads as TGCGCCAGCAGCTCGACCGCGGGGGGGCGAGGGAGAGAGACCCAGTACTTC. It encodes CASSSTAGGRGRETQYF.